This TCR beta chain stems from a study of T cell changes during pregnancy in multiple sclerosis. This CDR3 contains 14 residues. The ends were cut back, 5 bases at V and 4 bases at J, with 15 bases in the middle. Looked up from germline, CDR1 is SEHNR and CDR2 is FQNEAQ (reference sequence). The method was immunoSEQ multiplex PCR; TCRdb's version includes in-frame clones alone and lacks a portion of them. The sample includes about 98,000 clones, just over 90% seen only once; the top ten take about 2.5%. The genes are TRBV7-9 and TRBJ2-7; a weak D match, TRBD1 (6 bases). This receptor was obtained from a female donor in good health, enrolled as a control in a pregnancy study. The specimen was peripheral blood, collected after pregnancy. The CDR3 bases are TGTGCCAGCAGCGCCCCGGGACAATATTACGAGCAGTACTTC. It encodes CASSAPGQYYEQYF.